This T cell receptor (beta chain) was sequenced during a study of shared clonotypes between healthy human individuals. Germline V CDR1 and CDR2: SGHVS, FQNEAQ. Losses at the gene ends were 6 bases for V and 3 bases for J; bases not matched to a gene: 7. The CDR3 length is 15 residues. Some 28,000 T cell genomes (approximately 210 ng DNA) went into each sorted-subset replicate. Libraries were prepared by immunoSEQ multiplex PCR; TCRdb keeps only in-frame clonotypes and omits some of them. The data show about 2.3 million clones, about 90% seen once. In the CD4+ fraction, cells were divided into CD45RA+ naive and CD45RA-negative memory subsets.

The TCR sequence derives from a man aged 18 to 35 in good health. Some clones in this sample may be carry-over from other donors' samples. This chain joins TRBV7-8 and TRBJ2-2; 7 bases are shared with TRBD1. Specimen: naive CD4+ T cells from PBMCs. The sample's subset: CD45RA+ positively selected. CDR3 amino acids: CASRNTGAYTGELFF. In nucleotides, the CDR3 is TGTGCCAGCAGAAATACAGGGGCCTACACCGGGGAGCTGTTTTTT.